These T cell receptor beta chains were read from a single sample in a study of T-cell memory formation after mild COVID-19. TCRdb reprocessed the 5' RACE reads via MiXCR and lists one record per CDR3 protein. The repertoire holds 170,000 or so distinct CDR3 sequences, with about 21% as singletons. Source material: PBMCs or a T cell subset sorted from them (not recorded which). These TCRs come from an adult woman who had mild COVID-19 (a few samples of this study predate the infection). Cell type and time point are not known. The CDR3 runs from the conserved cysteine through the conserved F or W. Each record gives: D gene, clone size, V gene, J gene, CDR3 DNA, CDR3 protein. D genes are given only for firm matches. Rows give clone size only sometimes, using once, few, many, or a class for an expanded clone.

D: -; size: many; V: TRBV24-1; J: TRBJ2-6; DNA: TGTGCCACCAGCCCAACAGGTTCCTCCGCCTCTGGGGCCAACGTCCTGACTTTC; CDR3: CATSPTGSSASGANVLTF
D: -; size: few; V: TRBV27; J: TRBJ2-1; DNA: TGTGCCAGCAGTTTATCTCCGATTTCCTACAATGAGCAGTTCTTC; CDR3: CASSLSPISYNEQFF
D: TRBD2; size: -; V: TRBV7-2; J: TRBJ2-3; DNA: TGTGCCAGCAGCTCCGTCTTCGTGACTAGCAGCACAGATACGCAGTATTTT; CDR3: CASSSVFVTSSTDTQYF
D: TRBD2; size: -; V: TRBV4-1; J: TRBJ2-3; DNA: TGCGCCAGCAGCGCCCCTGGACTAGCGGGGGGCCGGAATACGCAGTATTTT; CDR3: CASSAPGLAGGRNTQYF
D: -; size: -; V: TRBV20-1; J: TRBJ2-7; DNA: TGCAGTGGGAGATTGGGCGCAGGGTCCTACGAGCAGTACTTC; CDR3: CSGRLGAGSYEQYF
D: -; size: few; V: TRBV30; J: TRBJ2-6; DNA: TGTGCCTGGAGCCAGGGAGACTCGGGGGCCAACGTCCTGACTTTC; CDR3: CAWSQGDSGANVLTF
D: -; size: many; V: TRBV21-1; J: TRBJ2-1; DNA: TGTGCCAGCAGCAACCCCGGACAGAACAACAATGAGCAGTTCTTC; CDR3: CASSNPGQNNNEQFF
D: -; size: -; V: TRBV5-1; J: TRBJ2-7; DNA: TGCGCCAGCAGCTTGGGGTATAGGGAGGCCGAGCAGTACTTC; CDR3: CASSLGYREAEQYF
D: -; size: few; V: TRBV7-8; J: TRBJ2-1; DNA: TGTGCCAGCAGCTTAATGATCTACAATGAGCAGTTCTTC; CDR3: CASSLMIYNEQFF
D: -; size: -; V: TRBV11-2; J: TRBJ2-1; DNA: TGTGCCAGCAGCCGAGGGGTGCTTGAGCAGTTCTTC; CDR3: CASSRGVLEQFF
D: -; size: few; V: TRBV29-1; J: TRBJ2-1; DNA: TGCAGCCCCCCGGGGGGCGGGGAATGGGATGAGCAGTTCTTC; CDR3: CSPPGGGEWDEQFF
D: -; size: -; V: TRBV9; J: TRBJ2-2; DNA: TGTGCCAGCAGCGTAGGCCCATCGAACACCGGGGAGCTGTTTTTT; CDR3: CASSVGPSNTGELFF
D: TRBD1; size: -; V: TRBV7-2; J: TRBJ2-7; DNA: TGTGCCAGCAGCTCCACCCACTACAGGGGGCGCGAGCAGTACTTC; CDR3: CASSSTHYRGREQYF
D: TRBD1; size: -; V: TRBV10-3; J: TRBJ2-3; DNA: TGTGCCATCCGCCCGACGGACAGGTGGGGGGATACGCAGTATTTT; CDR3: CAIRPTDRWGDTQYF
D: TRBD2; size: few; V: TRBV5-4; J: TRBJ2-7; DNA: TGTGCCAGCAGCTCCGATCTAGCGGGGGGGCGGTACGAGCAGTACTTC; CDR3: CASSSDLAGGRYEQYF
D: TRBD1; size: -; V: TRBV4-3; J: TRBJ2-2; DNA: TGCGCCAGCAGCCAACCGGAAGGCAGGGGGCAGAACACCGGGGAGCTGTTTTTT; CDR3: CASSQPEGRGQNTGELFF
D: -; size: -; V: TRBV6-5; J: TRBJ2-1; DNA: TGTGCCAGCAGTATCTCTAGGGGTCATGAGCAGTTCTTC; CDR3: CASSISRGHEQFF
D: -; size: -; V: TRBV12-3/TRBV12-4; J: TRBJ1-6; DNA: TGTGCCAGCGGTCAGCACCTAGGGCACAGGGATTCACCCCTCCACTTT; CDR3: CASGQHLGHRDSPLHF
D: TRBD2; size: -; V: TRBV14; J: TRBJ2-1; DNA: TGTGCCAGCAGCCAGGGGGGGTGGCAGGCAAGCTACAATGAGCAGTTCTTC; CDR3: CASSQGGWQASYNEQFF
D: TRBD1; size: -; V: TRBV30; J: TRBJ2-7; DNA: TGTGCCTGGAACAGGGGATACGAGCAGTACTTC; CDR3: CAWNRGYEQYF
D: -; size: many; V: TRBV20-1; J: TRBJ2-7; DNA: TGCAGTGCTAGGTCTCCCGTAAACTACGAGCAGTACTTC; CDR3: CSARSPVNYEQYF
D: -; size: few; V: TRBV4-1; J: TRBJ1-2; DNA: TGCGCCAGCAGCCAAGATGGGGGTTACAGCCTTATTAACTATGGCTACACCTTC; CDR3: CASSQDGGYSLINYGYTF
D: -; size: -; V: TRBV4-1; J: TRBJ1-5; DNA: TGCGCCAGCAGCCAAGAGGGAAGTCCCGGGGGCAATCAGCCCCAGCATTTT; CDR3: CASSQEGSPGGNQPQHF
D: -; size: few; V: TRBV7-9; J: TRBJ1-2; DNA: TGTGCCAGCAGCCCCCAAGTGGGGACTTCTAACTATGGCTACACCTTC; CDR3: CASSPQVGTSNYGYTF
D: TRBD2; size: -; V: TRBV7-2; J: TRBJ2-1; DNA: TGTGCCAGCAGCTCCACTCGACTAGCGAATGAGCAGTTCTTC; CDR3: CASSSTRLANEQFF
D: -; size: few; V: TRBV4-1; J: TRBJ2-1; DNA: TGCGCCAGCAGCCAAGGACGGCAGGTTGGCCATGAGCAGTTCTTC; CDR3: CASSQGRQVGHEQFF
D: TRBD1; size: -; V: TRBV5-1; J: TRBJ1-1; DNA: TGCGCCAGCAGCCAAGGACAGGGTGGCGGCACTGAAGCTTTCTTT; CDR3: CASSQGQGGGTEAFF
D: -; size: -; V: TRBV7-9; J: TRBJ1-1; DNA: TGTGCCAGCAGCTTAGATCGGTGGGGGAACACTGAAGCTTTCTTT; CDR3: CASSLDRWGNTEAFF
D: -; size: few; V: TRBV2; J: TRBJ2-7; DNA: TGTGCCAGCAGTGCTGCTACCTCCTACGAGCAGTACTTC; CDR3: CASSAATSYEQYF
D: -; size: few; V: TRBV12-3/TRBV12-4; J: TRBJ1-1; DNA: TGTGCCAGCAGTTCCTCACACAGGACTGAAGCTTTCTTT; CDR3: CASSSSHRTEAFF
D: -; size: few; V: TRBV7-3; J: TRBJ1-1; DNA: TGTGCCAGCAGCCCGGGGGTAGGGCCAGCTTGGAATGTTAACACTGAAGCTTTCTTT; CDR3: CASSPGVGPAWNVNTEAFF
D: -; size: -; V: TRBV7-8; J: TRBJ2-5; DNA: TGTGCCAGCAGCTTTTCGGTTGGATTGGAGACCCAGTACTTC; CDR3: CASSFSVGLETQYF
D: -; size: few; V: TRBV4-1; J: TRBJ2-1; DNA: TGCGCCAGCAGCCAACCAGGGTCCTACAATGAGCAGTTCTTC; CDR3: CASSQPGSYNEQFF
D: -; size: few; V: TRBV7-9; J: TRBJ1-3; DNA: TGTGCCAGCAGCTTCCAGGACATTGGAAACACCATATATTTT; CDR3: CASSFQDIGNTIYF
D: -; size: -; V: TRBV19; J: TRBJ1-2; DNA: TGTGCCAGTAGTGACCGGGGGGCGCGAAACTATGGCTACACCTTC; CDR3: CASSDRGARNYGYTF
D: -; size: few; V: TRBV29-1; J: TRBJ1-1; DNA: TGCAGCGCTGGACAGAACACTGAAGCTTTCTTT; CDR3: CSAGQNTEAFF